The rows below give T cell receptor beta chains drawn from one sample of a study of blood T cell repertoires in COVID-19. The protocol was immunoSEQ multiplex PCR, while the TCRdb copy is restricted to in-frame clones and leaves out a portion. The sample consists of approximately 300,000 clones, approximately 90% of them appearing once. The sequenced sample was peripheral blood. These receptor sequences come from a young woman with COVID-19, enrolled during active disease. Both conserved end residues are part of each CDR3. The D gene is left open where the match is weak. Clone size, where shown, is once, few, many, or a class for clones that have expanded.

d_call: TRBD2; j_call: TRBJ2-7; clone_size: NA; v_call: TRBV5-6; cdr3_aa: CASSLALTSGRRGEQYF; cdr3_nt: TGTGCCAGCAGCTTGGCCCTAACTAGCGGGAGAAGAGGCGAGCAGTACTTC
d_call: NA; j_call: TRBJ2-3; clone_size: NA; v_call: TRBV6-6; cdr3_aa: CASSYSKGRGDTQYF; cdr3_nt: TGTGCCAGCAGTTACTCGAAAGGGAGAGGAGATACGCAGTATTTT
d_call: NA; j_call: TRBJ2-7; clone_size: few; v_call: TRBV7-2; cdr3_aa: CASSLKGWGAYEQYF; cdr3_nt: TGTGCCAGCAGCTTAAAGGGCTGGGGAGCCTACGAGCAGTACTTC
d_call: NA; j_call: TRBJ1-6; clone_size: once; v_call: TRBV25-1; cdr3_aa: CASSEAAKGDSPLHF; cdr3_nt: TGTGCCAGCAGTGAGGCCGCGAAGGGAGATTCACCCCTCCACTTT
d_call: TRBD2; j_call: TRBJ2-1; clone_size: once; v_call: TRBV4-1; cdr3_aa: CASSQASGRANEQFF; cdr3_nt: TGCGCCAGCAGCCAAGCTAGCGGGAGGGCCAATGAGCAGTTCTTC
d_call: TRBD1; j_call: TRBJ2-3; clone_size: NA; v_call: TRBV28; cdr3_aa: CASSFRGTASTDTQYF; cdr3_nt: TGTGCCAGCAGTTTCAGGGGGACCGCTAGCACAGATACGCAGTATTTT
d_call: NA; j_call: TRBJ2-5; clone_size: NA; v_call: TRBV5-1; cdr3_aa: CASSLLARGQETQYF; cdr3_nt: TGCGCCAGCAGCTTGTTAGCCCGGGGGCAAGAGACCCAGTACTTC
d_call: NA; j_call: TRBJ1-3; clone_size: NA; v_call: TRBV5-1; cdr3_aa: CASSLYADYSGNTIYF; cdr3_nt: TGCGCCAGCAGCTTGTACGCGGATTACTCTGGAAACACCATATATTTT
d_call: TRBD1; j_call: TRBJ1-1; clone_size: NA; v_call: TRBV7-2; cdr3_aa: CASSFGQGASEAFF; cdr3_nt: TGTGCCAGCAGCTTTGGACAGGGGGCATCTGAAGCTTTCTTT
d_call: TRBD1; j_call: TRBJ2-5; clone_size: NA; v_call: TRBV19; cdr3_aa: CASSTGQGSETQYF; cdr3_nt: TGTGCCAGTAGCACAGGACAGGGAAGTGAGACCCAGTACTTC
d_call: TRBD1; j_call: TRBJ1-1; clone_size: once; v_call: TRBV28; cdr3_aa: CASTEFPGGGRGTEAFF; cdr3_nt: TGTGCCAGCACCGAATTCCCGGGAGGGGGCCGAGGGACTGAAGCTTTCTTT
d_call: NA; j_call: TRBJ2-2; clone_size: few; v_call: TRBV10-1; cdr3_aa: CASSEGLSTGELFF; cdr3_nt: TGCGCCAGCAGTGAGGGACTGAGCACCGGGGAGCTGTTTTTT
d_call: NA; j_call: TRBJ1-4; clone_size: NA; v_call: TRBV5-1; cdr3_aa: CASSLEMGRALEKLFF; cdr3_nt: TGCGCCAGCAGCCTGGAGATGGGCAGGGCCCTCGAAAAACTGTTTTTT
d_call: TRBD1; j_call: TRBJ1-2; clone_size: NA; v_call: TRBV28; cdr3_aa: CASLTGGYGYTF; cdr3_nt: TGTGCCAGCCTAACAGGGGGCTATGGCTACACCTTC
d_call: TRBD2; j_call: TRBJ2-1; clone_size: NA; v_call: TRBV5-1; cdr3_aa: CASSPGLAGSPRSEQFF; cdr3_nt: TGCGCCAGCAGCCCCGGACTAGCGGGAAGCCCTCGTAGTGAGCAGTTCTTC
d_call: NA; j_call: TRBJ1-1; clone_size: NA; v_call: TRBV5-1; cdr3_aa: CASSLDGNSMNTEAFF; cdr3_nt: TGCGCCAGCAGCTTGGACGGCAATAGCATGAACACTGAAGCTTTCTTT
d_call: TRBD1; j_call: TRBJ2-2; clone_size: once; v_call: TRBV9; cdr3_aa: CASSSGQGTGELFF; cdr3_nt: TGTGCCAGCAGCTCGGGACAGGGCACCGGGGAGCTGTTTTTT
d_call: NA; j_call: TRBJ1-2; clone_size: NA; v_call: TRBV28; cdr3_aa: CASSSGDYGYTF; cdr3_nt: TGTGCCAGCAGCTCTGGAGACTATGGCTACACCTTC
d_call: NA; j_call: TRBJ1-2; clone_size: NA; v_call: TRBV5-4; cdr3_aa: CASSLTDYGYTF; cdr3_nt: TGTGCCAGCAGCTTGACAGACTATGGCTACACCTTC
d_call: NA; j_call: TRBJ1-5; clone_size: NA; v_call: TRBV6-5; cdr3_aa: CASSYSGGPQHF; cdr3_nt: TGTGCCAGCAGTTACTCGGGGGGTCCCCAGCATTTT
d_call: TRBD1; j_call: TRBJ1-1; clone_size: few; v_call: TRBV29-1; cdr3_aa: CSLQGALNTEAFF; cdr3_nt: TGCAGCTTGCAGGGGGCTTTGAACACTGAAGCTTTCTTT
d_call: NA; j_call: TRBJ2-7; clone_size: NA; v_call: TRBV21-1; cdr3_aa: CASSKVRDRDSYEQYF; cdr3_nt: TGTGCCAGCAGCAAAGTCCGGGACAGGGACTCCTACGAGCAGTACTTC
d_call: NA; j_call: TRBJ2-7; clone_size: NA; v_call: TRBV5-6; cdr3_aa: CASSYRAGGEQYF; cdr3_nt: TGTGCCAGCAGCTATCGTGCGGGTGGCGAGCAGTACTTC
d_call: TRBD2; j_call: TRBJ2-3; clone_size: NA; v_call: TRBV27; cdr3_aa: CASSWRESGTDTQYF; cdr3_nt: TGTGCCAGCAGTTGGCGGGAGAGTGGCACAGATACGCAGTATTTT
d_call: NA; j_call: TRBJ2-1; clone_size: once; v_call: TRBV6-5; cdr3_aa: CASSSGQGTGFNEQFF; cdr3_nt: TGTGCCAGCAGTTCAGGCCAAGGCACAGGGTTCAATGAGCAGTTCTTC
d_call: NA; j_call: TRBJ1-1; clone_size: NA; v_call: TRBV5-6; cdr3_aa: CASSLGGVMNTEAFF; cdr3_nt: TGTGCCAGCAGCTTGGGCGGGGTCATGAACACTGAAGCTTTCTTT
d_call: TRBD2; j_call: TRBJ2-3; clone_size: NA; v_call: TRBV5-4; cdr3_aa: CASSPSVLAGGPADTQYF; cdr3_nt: TGTGCCAGCAGCCCGAGCGTCCTAGCGGGAGGGCCAGCAGATACGCAGTATTTT
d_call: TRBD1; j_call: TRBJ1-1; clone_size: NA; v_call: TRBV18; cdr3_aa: CASSQPGAGGRTEAFF; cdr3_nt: TGTGCCAGCTCACAACCTGGTGCAGGGGGCAGGACTGAAGCTTTCTTT
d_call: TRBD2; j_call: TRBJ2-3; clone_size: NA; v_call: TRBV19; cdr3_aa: CASSWGLSSTDTQYF; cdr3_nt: TGTGCCAGTAGTTGGGGACTATCTAGCACAGATACGCAGTATTTT
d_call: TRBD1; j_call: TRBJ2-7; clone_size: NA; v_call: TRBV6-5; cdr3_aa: CASSHTGTGLHEQYF; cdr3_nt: TGTGCCAGCAGTCATACCGGGACAGGGTTACACGAGCAGTACTTC
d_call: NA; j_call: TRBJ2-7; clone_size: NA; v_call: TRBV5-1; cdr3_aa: CASSLAGQNEQYF; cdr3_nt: TGCGCCAGCAGCTTGGCCGGACAGAACGAGCAGTACTTC
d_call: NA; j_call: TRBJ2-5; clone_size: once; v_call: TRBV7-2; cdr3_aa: CASSLDGRYQETQYF; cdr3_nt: TGTGCCAGCAGCTTAGACGGCAGGTACCAAGAGACCCAGTACTTC
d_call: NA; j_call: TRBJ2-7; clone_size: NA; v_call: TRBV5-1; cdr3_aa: CASSPDRTSYEQYF; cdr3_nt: TGCGCCAGCAGCCCTGACAGGACCTCCTACGAGCAGTACTTC
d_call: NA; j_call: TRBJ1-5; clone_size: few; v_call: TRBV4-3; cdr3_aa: CASSHFTGQSEPQHF; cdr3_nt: TGCGCCAGCAGCCACTTTACAGGGCAGTCGGAGCCCCAGCATTTT
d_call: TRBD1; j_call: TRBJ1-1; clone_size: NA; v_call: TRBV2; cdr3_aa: CASRGGQVIEAFF; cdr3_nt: TGTGCCAGCAGGGGGGGACAGGTCATTGAAGCTTTCTTT
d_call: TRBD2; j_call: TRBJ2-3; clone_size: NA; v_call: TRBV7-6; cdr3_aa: CASSRTSGSTNTQYF; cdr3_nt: TGTGCCAGCAGCCGGACTAGCGGGAGTACGAATACGCAGTATTTT
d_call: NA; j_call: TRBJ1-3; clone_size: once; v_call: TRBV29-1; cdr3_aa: CSVGGGGDTIYF; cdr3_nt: TGCAGCGTCGGTGGGGGGGGAGACACCATATATTTT
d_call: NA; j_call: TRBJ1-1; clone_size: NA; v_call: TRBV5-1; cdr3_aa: CASSLSQAQNTEAFF; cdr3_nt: TGCGCCAGCAGCTTGTCACAGGCGCAGAACACTGAAGCTTTCTTT
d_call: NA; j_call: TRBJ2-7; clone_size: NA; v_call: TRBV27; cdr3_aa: CASSPIRQAGGSYEQYF; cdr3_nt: TGTGCCAGCAGTCCTATAAGACAGGCCGGGGGGTCCTACGAGCAGTACTTC
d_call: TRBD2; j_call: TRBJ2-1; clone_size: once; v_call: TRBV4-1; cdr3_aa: CASSQEGTSGSIYQFF; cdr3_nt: TGCGCCAGCAGCCAAGAGGGGACTAGCGGGAGTATATATCAGTTCTTC
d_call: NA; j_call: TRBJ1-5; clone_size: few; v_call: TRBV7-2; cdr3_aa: CASSDRRGNQPQHF; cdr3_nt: TGTGCCAGCAGCGATAGACGAGGAAATCAGCCCCAGCATTTT
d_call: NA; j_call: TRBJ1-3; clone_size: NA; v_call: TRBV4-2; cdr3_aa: CASSQDSGNGNTIYF; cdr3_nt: TGTGCCAGCAGCCAAGATTCAGGGAACGGAAACACCATATATTTT
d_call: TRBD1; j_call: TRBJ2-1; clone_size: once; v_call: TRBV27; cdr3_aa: CASSLRDRGDNEQFF; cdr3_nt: TGTGCCAGCAGCCTCCGGGACAGGGGGGACAATGAGCAGTTCTTC
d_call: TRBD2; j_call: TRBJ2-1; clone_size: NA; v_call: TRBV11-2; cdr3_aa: CASSPSGSRENEQFF; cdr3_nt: TGTGCCAGCAGCCCCAGCGGGAGTCGGGAGAATGAGCAGTTCTTC
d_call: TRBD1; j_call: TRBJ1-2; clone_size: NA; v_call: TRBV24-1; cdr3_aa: CATSDHGARGRGDGYTF; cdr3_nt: TGTGCCACCAGTGATCATGGGGCTCGTGGCAGGGGGGATGGCTACACCTTC
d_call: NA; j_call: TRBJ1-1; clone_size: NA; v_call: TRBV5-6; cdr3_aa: CASSLLDRLMNTEAFF; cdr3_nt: TGTGCCAGCAGCTTACTCGACAGACTGATGAACACTGAAGCTTTCTTT
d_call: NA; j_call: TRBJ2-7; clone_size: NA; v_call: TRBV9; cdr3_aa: CASSVDSAGGAYEQYF; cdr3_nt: TGTGCCAGCAGCGTAGATTCGGCCGGCGGGGCCTACGAGCAGTACTTC
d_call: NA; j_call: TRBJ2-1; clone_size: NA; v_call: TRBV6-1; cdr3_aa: CASSDLEGPDNEQFF; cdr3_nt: TGTGCCAGCAGTGATCTTGAGGGTCCGGACAATGAGCAGTTCTTC
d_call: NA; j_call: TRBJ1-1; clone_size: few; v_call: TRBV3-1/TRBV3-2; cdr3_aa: CASSLREFNTEAFF; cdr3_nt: TGTGCCAGCAGCCTGCGTGAGTTTAACACTGAAGCTTTCTTT